The T cell receptor beta chain under discussion was sequenced for a study of shared clonotypes between healthy human individuals. The assay was immunoSEQ multiplex PCR, and TCRdb's table has in-frame clones only and misses some. Among 550,000 to 750,000 clones listed, around 92% were seen once. CDR1 and CDR2 (germline): SGHRS, YFSETQ. The germline V and J ends were trimmed by 0 bases and 0 bases, with 7 bases remaining between them. The CDR3 runs to 15 residues. Naive CD8 cells lacked CD45RO, underwent positive selection for CCR7 and left out terminally differentiated effector memory CD45RA+ cells. The receptor comes from a man aged 25-45 years in good health. The chain couples TRBV5-1 to TRBJ1-5; D gene uncertain. The material sequenced was naive CD8+ T cells sorted from blood. This CDR3 reads CASSLDAPSNQPQHF. CDR3 sequence (DNA): TGCGCCAGCAGCTTGGATGCTCCTAGCAATCAGCCCCAGCATTTT.